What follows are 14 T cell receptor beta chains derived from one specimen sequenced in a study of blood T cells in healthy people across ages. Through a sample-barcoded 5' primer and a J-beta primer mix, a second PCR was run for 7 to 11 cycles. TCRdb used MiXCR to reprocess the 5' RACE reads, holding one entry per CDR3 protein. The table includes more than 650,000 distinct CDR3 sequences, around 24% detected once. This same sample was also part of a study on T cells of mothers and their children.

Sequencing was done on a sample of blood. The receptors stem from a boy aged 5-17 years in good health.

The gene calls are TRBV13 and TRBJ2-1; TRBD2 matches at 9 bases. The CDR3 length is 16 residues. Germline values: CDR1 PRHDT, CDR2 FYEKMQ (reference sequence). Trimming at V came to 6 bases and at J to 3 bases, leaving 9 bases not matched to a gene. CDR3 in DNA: TGTGCCAGCAGTCCCGCGGTTAGCGGGAGCTACAATGAGCAGTTCTTC. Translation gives CASSPAVSGSYNEQFF.

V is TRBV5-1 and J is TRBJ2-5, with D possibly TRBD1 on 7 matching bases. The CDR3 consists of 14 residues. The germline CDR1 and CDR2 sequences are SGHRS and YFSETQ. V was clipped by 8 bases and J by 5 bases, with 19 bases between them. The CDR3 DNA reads TGCGCCAGTAACCCTCGGACAGGAGGGGAGACCCAGTACTTC. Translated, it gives CASNPRTGGETQYF.

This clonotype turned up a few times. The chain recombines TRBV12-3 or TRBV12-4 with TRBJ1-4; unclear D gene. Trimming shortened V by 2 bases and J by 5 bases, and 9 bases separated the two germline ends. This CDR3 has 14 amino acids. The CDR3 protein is CASSLWAANEKLFF. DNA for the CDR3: TGTGCCAGCAGTTTATGGGCCGCAAATGAAAAACTGTTTTTT.

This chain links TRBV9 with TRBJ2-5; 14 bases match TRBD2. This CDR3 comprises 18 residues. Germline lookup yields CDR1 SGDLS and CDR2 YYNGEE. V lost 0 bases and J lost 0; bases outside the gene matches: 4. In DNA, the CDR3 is TGTGCCAGCAGCGTAGGGACTAGCGGGGGGCCTTACCAAGAGACCCAGTACTTC. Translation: CASSVGTSGGPYQETQYF.

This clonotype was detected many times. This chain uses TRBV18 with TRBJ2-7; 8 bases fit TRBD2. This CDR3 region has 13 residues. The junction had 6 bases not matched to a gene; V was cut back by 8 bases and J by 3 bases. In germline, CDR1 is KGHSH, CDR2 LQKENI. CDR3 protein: CASSPGTSYEQYF. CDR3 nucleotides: TGTGCCAGCAGCCCCGGGACTAGCTACGAGCAGTACTTC.

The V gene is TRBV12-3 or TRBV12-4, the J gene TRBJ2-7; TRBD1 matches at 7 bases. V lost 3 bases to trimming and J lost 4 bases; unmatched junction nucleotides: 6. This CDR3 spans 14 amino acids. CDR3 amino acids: CASSLTGTEYEQYF. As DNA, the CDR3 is TGTGCCAGCAGTTTGACCGGGACAGAATACGAGCAGTACTTC.

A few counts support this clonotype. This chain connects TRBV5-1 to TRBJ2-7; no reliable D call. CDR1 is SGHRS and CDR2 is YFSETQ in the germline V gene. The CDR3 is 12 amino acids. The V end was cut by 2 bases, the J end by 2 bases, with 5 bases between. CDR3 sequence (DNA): TGCGCCAGCAGCTTACCCGCCTACGAGCAGTACTTC. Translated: CASSLPAYEQYF.

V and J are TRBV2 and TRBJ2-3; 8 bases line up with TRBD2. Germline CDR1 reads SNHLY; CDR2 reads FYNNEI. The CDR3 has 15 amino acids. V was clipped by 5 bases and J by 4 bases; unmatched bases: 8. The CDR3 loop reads CASSKGPAGADTQYF. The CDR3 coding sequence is TGTGCCAGCAGTAAGGGACCAGCGGGGGCAGATACGCAGTATTTT.

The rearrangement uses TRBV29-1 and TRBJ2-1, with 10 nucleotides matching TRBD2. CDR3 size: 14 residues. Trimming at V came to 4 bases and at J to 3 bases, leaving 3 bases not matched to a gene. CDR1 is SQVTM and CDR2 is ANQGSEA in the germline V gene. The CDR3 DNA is TGCAGCGTTGTGGGGACTAGCGTCTACAATGAGCAGTTCTTC. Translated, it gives CSVVGTSVYNEQFF.

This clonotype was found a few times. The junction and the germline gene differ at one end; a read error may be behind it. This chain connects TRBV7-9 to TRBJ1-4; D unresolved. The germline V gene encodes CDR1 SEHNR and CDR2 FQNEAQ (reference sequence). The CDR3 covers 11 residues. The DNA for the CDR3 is TGTGCCAGCAGCTCCGGAGAAAAACTGTCTTTT. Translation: CASSSGEKLSF.

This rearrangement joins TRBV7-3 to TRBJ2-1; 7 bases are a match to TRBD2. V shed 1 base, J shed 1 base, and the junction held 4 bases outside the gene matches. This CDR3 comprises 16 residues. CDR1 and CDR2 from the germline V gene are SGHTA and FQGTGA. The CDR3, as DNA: TGTGCCAGCAGCTTAATCGGGCGGGGGTCCTACAATGAGCAGTTCTTC. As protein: CASSLIGRGSYNEQFF.

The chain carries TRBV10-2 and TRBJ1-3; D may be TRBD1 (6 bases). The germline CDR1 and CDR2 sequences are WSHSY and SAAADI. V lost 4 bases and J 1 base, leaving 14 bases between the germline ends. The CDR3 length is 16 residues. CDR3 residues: CASSALQGASGNTIYF. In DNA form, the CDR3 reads TGCGCCAGCAGTGCATTACAGGGAGCTTCTGGAAACACCATATATTTT.

Here the CDR3 DNA reads TGCAGTGCTAGAGCGACAGGGGGCGCGAGAGTGGCCAAAAACATTCAGTACTTC. This translates into CSARATGGARVAKNIQYF. V usage is TRBV20-1 and J usage is TRBJ2-4, with TRBD1 matching over 10 bases. The CDR3 is 18 residues long. J was trimmed by 1 base and V by 1 base; bases with no gene match: 10. CDR1 and CDR2 from the germline V gene are DFQATT and SNEGSKA (reference sequence).

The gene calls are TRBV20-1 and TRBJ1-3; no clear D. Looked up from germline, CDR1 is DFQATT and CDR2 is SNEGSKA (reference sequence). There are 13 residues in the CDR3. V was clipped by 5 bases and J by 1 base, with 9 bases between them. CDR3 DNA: TGCAGTGCTCCCCAGACTTCTGGAAACACCATATATTTT. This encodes CSAPQTSGNTIYF.